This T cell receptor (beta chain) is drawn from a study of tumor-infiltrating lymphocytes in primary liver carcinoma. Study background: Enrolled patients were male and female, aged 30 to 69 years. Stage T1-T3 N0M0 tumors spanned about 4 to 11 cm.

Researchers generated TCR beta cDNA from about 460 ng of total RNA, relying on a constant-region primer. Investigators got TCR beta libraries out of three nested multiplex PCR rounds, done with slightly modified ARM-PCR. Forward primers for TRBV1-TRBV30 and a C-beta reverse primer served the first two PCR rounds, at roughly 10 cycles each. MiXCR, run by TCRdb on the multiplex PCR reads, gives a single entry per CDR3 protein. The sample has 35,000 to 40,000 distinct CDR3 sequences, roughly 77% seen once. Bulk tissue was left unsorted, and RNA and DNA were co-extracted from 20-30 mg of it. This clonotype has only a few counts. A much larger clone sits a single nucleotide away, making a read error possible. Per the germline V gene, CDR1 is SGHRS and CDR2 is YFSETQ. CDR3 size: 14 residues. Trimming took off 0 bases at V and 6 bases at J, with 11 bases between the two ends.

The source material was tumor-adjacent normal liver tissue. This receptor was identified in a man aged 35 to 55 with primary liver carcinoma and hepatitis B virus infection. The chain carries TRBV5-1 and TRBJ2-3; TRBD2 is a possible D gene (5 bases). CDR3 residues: CASSLEPGGDTQYF. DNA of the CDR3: TGCGCCAGCAGCTTGGAACCTGGCGGGGATACGCAGTATTTT.